Shown below are 23 T cell receptor beta chains from a single sample sequenced in a study of cytotoxic CD8 clonotypes in ibrutinib-treated CLL. The assay was immunoSEQ multiplex PCR, and TCRdb's table has in-frame clones only and misses some. The table includes some 200,000 clones, nearly 80% detected once. This specimen was PBMCs, taken after 12 months of ibrutinib treatment. All receptors derive from a human donor with chronic lymphocytic leukemia.

V gene TRBV7-3 combines with J gene TRBJ1-1; D gene uncertain. Trimming pared 4 bases from V and 6 bases from J, leaving 12 bases between. From germline, CDR1 is SGHTA and CDR2 FQGTGA. This CDR3 has 13 residues. The CDR3 DNA sequence: TGTGCCAGCAGCTCCGGAGGGAAGTCTGAAGCTTTCTTT. Its protein is CASSSGGKSEAFF.

This clone is a singleton in its sample. The rearrangement uses TRBV7-6 and TRBJ1-1, with TRBD1 matching over 7 bases. V dropped 6 bases and J dropped 1; count of bases not matched to a gene: 8. In germline, CDR1 is SGHVS, CDR2 FNYEAQ. The CDR3 extends over 15 amino acids. The CDR3 reads CASRPTYRGNTEAFF. CDR3 DNA sequence: TGTGCCAGCAGACCAACGTACAGGGGGAACACTGAAGCTTTCTTT.

The chain uses TRBV4-1 and TRBJ1-2, with 8 bases matching TRBD1. The germline V gene encodes CDR1 MGHRA and CDR2 YSYEKL. V gave up 4 bases and J gave up 2 bases; unmatched junction bases: 9. The CDR3 length is 16 residues. The CDR3 sequence: CASSPGNRGLNYGYTF. CDR3 nucleotides: TGCGCCAGCAGCCCTGGGAACAGGGGGTTGAACTATGGCTACACCTTC.

The chain has TRBV11-2 and TRBJ1-4; D not certain. Germline loops: CDR1 SGHAT, CDR2 FQNNGV. V was trimmed by 5 bases and J by 5 bases, leaving 18 bases between them. The CDR3 runs to 16 residues. CDR3 amino acids: CASSLRLVAQNEKLFF. The CDR3, as DNA: TGTGCCAGCAGCCTCCGACTTGTGGCACAAAATGAAAAACTGTTTTTT.

The chain couples TRBV7-6 to TRBJ2-6; tentatively, D is TRBD1 (6 bases). Trimming removed 0 bases at V and 3 bases at J, with 15 bases between. The CDR3 totals 18 residues. Germline CDR1 SGHVS, CDR2 FNYEAQ. CDR3 residues: CASSLAWQGLGGANVLTF. In DNA form, the CDR3 reads TGTGCCAGCAGCTTAGCCTGGCAGGGGCTAGGTGGGGCCAACGTCCTGACTTTC.

J is TRBJ1-2 and V is TRBV5-1, with D possibly matching TRBD1 (5 bases). Germline V gene lookup returns CDR1 SGHRS and CDR2 YFSETQ. V dropped 1 base and J dropped 6 bases, with 13 bases sitting between them. The CDR3 extends over 14 amino acids. DNA for the CDR3: TGCGCCAGCAGCTTGCCCTCCGAGGGACATGGCTACACCTTC. Its protein product is CASSLPSEGHGYTF.

The genes are TRBV7-2 and TRBJ1-1, with 7 bases matching TRBD1. CDR3 length: 16 amino acids. Germline V CDR1 and CDR2: SGHTA, FQGNSA. The V and J ends lost 5 bases and 0 bases, in that order; junction bases with no gene match: 9. For the CDR3, the DNA is TGTGCCAGCAGCCTGGGAGGGACAGCTTTGAACACTGAAGCTTTCTTT. Its protein product is CASSLGGTALNTEAFF.

The chain employs TRBV20-1 and TRBJ2-1; D not certain. The V and J ends lost 5 bases and 9 bases respectively, with 11 bases between them. This CDR3 is built from 11 residues. Germline CDR1 DFQATT, CDR2 SNEGSKA (reference sequence). CDR3 DNA sequence: TGCAGTGCTCCGCTTGTGTTTGAGCAGTTCTTC. Protein: CSAPLVFEQFF.

The gene calls are TRBV7-8 and TRBJ2-7; D remains ambiguous. This CDR3 has 14 residues. The ends were cut back, 1 base at V and 6 bases at J, with 13 bases in the middle. Germline V gives CDR1 SGHVS, CDR2 FQNEAQ. The CDR3 coding sequence is TGTGCCAGCAGCTTAGACCTAGAGGCAGGCGAGCAGTACTTC. Its protein is CASSLDLEAGEQYF.

This chain uses TRBV5-4 with TRBJ2-1; D ambiguous. Germline loops: CDR1 SGHNT, CDR2 YYREEE (reference sequence). Deletions cut 3 bases from V and 9 bases from J, with 10 bases between. This CDR3 spans 12 amino acids. The CDR3 region has the DNA TGTGCCAGCAGCTCGATGAACGCTGAGCAGTTCTTC. It specifies CASSSMNAEQFF.

The chain is built from TRBV13 and TRBJ2-5, with D possibly being TRBD2 (5 bases). V was clipped by 8 bases and J by 1 base, with 11 bases between them. The CDR3 contains 13 residues. The germline V gene has CDR1 PRHDT and CDR2 FYEKMQ (reference sequence). DNA of the CDR3: TGTGCCAGCGCAAGGACTTTCCAAGAGACCCAGTACTTC. Translating gives CASARTFQETQYF. The full variable domain, its missing parts supplied by reference TRBV13 and TRBJ2-5, is AAGVIQSPRHLIKEKRETATLKCYPIPRHDTVYWYQQGPGQDPQFLISFYEKMQSDKGSIPDRFSAQQFSDYHSELNMSSLELGDSALYFCASARTFQETQYFGPGTRLLVL.

The CDR3 loop reads CASSPQISDTQYF. CDR3 sequence (DNA): TGTGCCAGCAGCCCCCAGATCTCAGATACGCAGTATTTT. The chain has TRBV27 and TRBJ2-3, with D unclear. Germline-derived CDR1 and CDR2 are MNHEY and SMNVEV (reference sequence). The CDR3 covers 13 residues. V was clipped by 6 bases and J by 4 bases, with 11 bases between them.

The CDR3 loop is CASSSHREAEAFF. The DNA for the CDR3 is TGTGCCAGCAGCTCCCACAGAGAGGCTGAAGCTTTCTTT. The chain recombines TRBV7-9 with TRBJ1-1; D remains ambiguous. This CDR3 has 13 amino acids. The germline gives CDR1 SEHNR, CDR2 FQNEAQ (reference sequence). The V end lost 4 bases, the J end lost 6 bases, and 12 bases lay between the germline ends.

This chain uses TRBV28 with TRBJ1-5, with 8 bases that match TRBD1. Germline V CDR1 and CDR2: MDHEN, SYDVKM. V lost 8 bases to trimming and J lost 4 bases; unmatched junction nucleotides: 4. CDR3 size: 13 residues. The CDR3 DNA reads as TGTGCCAGCCGGGACAGGCTAAATCAGCCCCAGCATTTT. It is translated as CASRDRLNQPQHF.

V is TRBV29-1 and J is TRBJ1-1, with TRBD1 as a possible D gene (6 bases). V shed 7 bases and J shed 4 bases, with 16 bases lying between them. The V gene's germline CDR1 is SQVTM and CDR2 ANQGSEA. This CDR3 is built from 13 residues. The CDR3 DNA is TGCAGCGAGAGCCGGGACATAGGCACTGAAGCTTTCTTT. It encodes CSESRDIGTEAFF.

This clone turned up a few times. The chain carries TRBV15 and TRBJ1-6, with TRBD1 identical over 9 bases. V shed 4 bases and J 7 bases; nucleotides not matched to a gene: 2. Germline CDR1 is LNHNV and CDR2 is YYDKDF (reference sequence). CDR3 size: 14 residues. The CDR3 spells CATSKGQGNSPLHF. The CDR3 DNA reads TGTGCCACCAGCAAGGGACAGGGAAATTCACCCCTCCACTTT. Full variable domain (remainder filled in from reference TRBV15 and TRBJ1-6): DAMVIQNPRYQVTQFGKPVTLSCSQTLNHNVMYWYQQKSSQAPKLLFHYYDKDFNNEADTPDNFQSRRPNTSFCFLDIRSPGLGDTAMYLCATSKGQGNSPLHFGNGTRLTVT.

CDR3 protein: CASSQGTAISNQPQHF. The CDR3 bases are TGCGCCAGCAGCCAGGGGACAGCGATTAGCAATCAGCCCCAGCATTTT. V gene TRBV4-1 combines with J gene TRBJ1-5; TRBD1 matches 7 bases. CDR3 length equals 16 residues. V lost 3 bases and J lost 0; bases outside the gene matches: 5. From germline, CDR1 is MGHRA and CDR2 YSYEKL.

A remark on this clone: The germline gene is not matched at one end of the junction; a read error may be the cause. The V call is TRBV7-7, the J call TRBJ2-1, with a possible D match to TRBD1 (6 bases). Germline values: CDR1 SSHAT, CDR2 FNYEAQ (reference sequence). This CDR3 has 15 residues. CDR3 in DNA: TGTGCTAGCAGCAATACAGGGATAGGTGACAATGAGCAGTTCTTC. As protein: CASSNTGIGDNEQFF.

This chain joins TRBV5-6 and TRBJ2-7; 9 nucleotides agree with TRBD2. Germline V gene lookup returns CDR1 SGHDT and CDR2 YYEEEE. Trimming took 0 bases from V and 0 from J; bases not matched to a gene: 7. The CDR3 consists of 17 residues. CDR3 region: CASSLVASGANSYEQYF. CDR3 in DNA: TGTGCCAGCAGCTTGGTGGCTAGCGGGGCTAACTCCTACGAGCAGTACTTC.

This sequence joins TRBV19 and TRBJ2-7; D perhaps matches TRBD2 (5 bases). This CDR3 comprises 16 residues. V lost 1 base and J lost 3, with 16 bases in between. The germline V gene has CDR1 LNHDA and CDR2 SQIVND (reference sequence). Written as DNA, the CDR3 is TGTGCCAGTAGTATAGCCCTGACTATCGTCCACTACGAGCAGTACTTC. Amino acids: CASSIALTIVHYEQYF. Full variable domain (missing parts from reference TRBV19 and TRBJ2-7): DGGITQSPKYLFRKEGQNVTLSCEQNLNHDAMYWYRQDPGQGLRLIYYSQIVNDFQKGDIAEGYSVSREKKESFPLTVTSAQKNPTAFYLCASSIALTIVHYEQYFGPGTRLTVT.

This clone was detected only a few times. This sequence joins TRBV4-1 and TRBJ2-7, with 8 nucleotides matching TRBD1. Germline V gives CDR1 MGHRA, CDR2 YSYEKL. The CDR3 extends over 16 amino acids. After removal of 1 base from V and 6 bases from J, the junction contained 11 bases not matched to a gene. The CDR3 loop is CASSQAVSQGVGEQYF. CDR3 DNA: TGCGCCAGCAGCCAAGCCGTTTCACAGGGGGTGGGCGAGCAGTACTTC.

The chain couples TRBV14 to TRBJ1-2; 7 bases align to TRBD1. V lost 6 bases to trimming and J lost 1 base; unmatched junction nucleotides: 5. CDR1 is SGHDN, CDR2 FVKESK, per germline. This CDR3 is built from 14 residues. CDR3 sequence: CASSSQGLNYGYTF. In DNA, the CDR3 is TGTGCCAGCAGTTCACAGGGGCTTAACTATGGCTACACCTTC.

This chain links TRBV4-1 with TRBJ2-7; 8 nucleotides match TRBD2. The CDR3 consists of 16 residues. Germline-derived CDR1 and CDR2 are MGHRA and YSYEKL. The V gene end was trimmed by 0 bases and the J gene end by 3 bases; junction bases not matched to a gene: 7. CDR3 coding DNA: TGCGCCAGCAGCCAAGAAGGCGGGGGGCCCCTCTACGAGCAGTACTTC. Residues: CASSQEGGGPLYEQYF.